Reported below is one TCR beta chain. Per germline, CDR1 KGHSH and CDR2 LQKENI. V dropped 6 bases and J dropped 0 bases, with 21 bases sitting between them. The CDR3 runs to 18 residues. Recruitment covered about 26 US areas and drew participants whose ages spanned roughly 18 to 100 years. Exposed study participants had met a COVID-19 case within 2 weeks before entry. The data stem from a study of blood T cell repertoires in COVID-19. Original data processing: It was from reference gene primer amplification that nucleated cell counts were estimated. Sequencing used immunoSEQ multiplex PCR; TCRdb keeps in-frame clones, though not all of them. The V and J calls and the clone size are those of that table, but D and trimming were determined from the DNA. The profile shows 350,000 to 450,000 clones, roughly nine tenths of them singletons.

The chain combines TRBV18 with TRBJ1-3; D unresolved. Material: PBMCs or T cells enriched from blood (not recorded which). The TCR was taken from a woman aged 40 to 49 who had been exposed to COVID-19. CDR3 loop: CASSVKSNGRNSGNTIYF. CDR3 bases: TGTGCCAGCTCCGTCAAGTCGAATGGCAGGAACTCTGGAAACACCATATATTTT.